The 16 T cell receptor beta chains listed next were all sequenced from one sample in a study of memory CD4+ T cells and cytomegalovirus serostatus. The method was immunoSEQ multiplex PCR; TCRdb's version includes in-frame clones alone and lacks a portion of them. The repertoire holds tens of thousands of clones, with around 76% as singletons. The sort gate was single viable CD3+CD4+CD8-CD45RO+ cells for memory CD4+ T cells. The sequencing sample was made of memory CD4+ T cells from blood. These receptors all stem from an adult in good health and CMV-seropositive.

CDR3 DNA: TGTGCCAGCAGCAGGGGGACTAGCGGGAGTCCCGGGGAGCTGTTTTTT. Its translation is CASSRGTSGSPGELFF. The rearrangement links TRBV5-4 to TRBJ2-2; TRBD2 matches 14 bases. The length of the CDR3 is 16 residues. CDR1 is SGHNT and CDR2 is YYREEE in the germline V gene (reference sequence). V shed 4 bases, J shed 6 bases, and the junction held 5 bases outside the gene matches.

In this sample, this clone turned up a few times. This chain joins TRBV7-3 and TRBJ2-5, with TRBD2 identical over 7 bases. The CDR3 is made up of 15 amino acids. Germline lookup yields CDR1 SGHTA and CDR2 FQGTGA. Trimming took 1 base from V and 1 from J; bases not matched to a gene: 3. CDR3 protein: CASSLSGRSQETQYF. The CDR3 coding sequence is TGTGCCAGCAGCTTAAGCGGGAGATCCCAAGAGACCCAGTACTTC.

V gene TRBV6-5 combines with J gene TRBJ1-4; D is perhaps TRBD1 (5 bases). Germline CDR1 MNHEY, CDR2 SVGAGI. The germline V and J ends were trimmed by 6 bases and 6 bases, with 11 bases remaining between them. The CDR3 covers 13 residues. The CDR3 region has the DNA TGTGCCAGCAGGAACAGGAGAGATGAAAAACTGTTTTTT. Amino acids: CASRNRRDEKLFF.

This rearrangement joins TRBV19 to TRBJ2-1, with TRBD1 matching 7 bases. Germline values: CDR1 LNHDA, CDR2 SQIVND (reference sequence). V was clipped by 5 bases and J by 6 bases; unmatched bases: 4. This CDR3 has 13 residues. Here the CDR3 DNA reads TGTGCCAGTAGTCCTGGACAGGTCAATGAGCAGTTCTTC. It encodes CASSPGQVNEQFF.

This clone was seen a handful of times. The J gene is TRBJ1-1, the V gene TRBV30; D gene uncertain. The CDR3 totals 11 residues. Germline CDR1 is GTSNPN and CDR2 is SVGIG (reference sequence). V lost 1 base and J 8 bases, leaving 8 bases between the germline ends. The CDR3 reads CAWSATREAFF. CDR3 nucleotide sequence: TGTGCCTGGAGTGCTACACGAGAAGCTTTCTTT.

This chain joins TRBV6-6 and TRBJ1-4; tentatively, D is TRBD1 (6 bases). Germline-derived CDR1 and CDR2 are MNHNY and SVGAGI (reference sequence). V was clipped by 5 bases and J by 6 bases, with 13 bases between them. This CDR3 spans 14 amino acids. In DNA, the CDR3 is TGTGCCAGCAGTGCAGGGGTCGGAGATGAAAAACTGTTTTTT. Translation: CASSAGVGDEKLFF.

Here the CDR3 reads CASSLASSGGYNEQFF. CDR3 coding DNA: TGCGCCAGCAGCTTGGCTTCTAGCGGGGGCTACAATGAGCAGTTCTTC. This sequence joins TRBV5-1 and TRBJ2-1, with 10 nucleotides matching TRBD2. Germline V gives CDR1 SGHRS, CDR2 YFSETQ. This CDR3 has 16 amino acids. Trimming cost V 0 bases and J 3 bases; bases outside gene matches: 3.

This clone was recorded a few times. Here the CDR3 reads CASSQEGNQPQHF. CDR3 nucleotide sequence: TGTGCCAGCAGCCAAGAAGGCAATCAGCCCCAGCATTTT. This chain joins TRBV14 and TRBJ1-5; unclear D gene. The CDR3 runs 13 residues. V shed 0 bases and J shed 2 bases, with 2 bases lying between them. Germline CDR1 SGHDN, CDR2 FVKESK.

This clone was observed a few times. The V and J genes are TRBV28 and TRBJ1-3; D is ambiguous. Trimming cost V 8 bases and J 0 bases, with 11 bases left between them. The CDR3 covers 14 residues. The germline V gene has CDR1 MDHEN and CDR2 SYDVKM. CDR3 residues: CASVFQISGNTIYF. As DNA, the CDR3 is TGTGCCAGCGTCTTCCAGATCTCTGGAAACACCATATATTTT. The full variable domain, rest sourced from reference TRBV28 and TRBJ1-3, is DVKVTQSSRYLVKRTGEKVFLECVQDMDHENMFWYRQDPGLGLRLIYFSYDVKMKEKGDIPEGYSVSREKKERFSLILESASTNQTSMYLCASVFQISGNTIYFGEGSWLTVV.

J is TRBJ1-1 and V is TRBV29-1; 12 bases match TRBD1. This CDR3 is built from 15 residues. Germline CDR1 SQVTM, CDR2 ANQGSEA. CDR3 sequence (DNA): TGCATTACTTTCCGGGACAGGGGGCTAAGCACTGAAGCTTTCTTT. Translation: CITFRDRGLSTEAFF.

Details on this clone: Other DNA variants within this sample encode the same CDR3. V usage is TRBV30 and J usage is TRBJ1-2; D is unclear. Looked up from germline, CDR1 is GTSNPN and CDR2 is SVGIG (reference sequence). Between the trimmed V and J ends, which lost 5 bases and 8 bases, there was a span of 24 bases. The CDR3 loop spans 15 amino acids. The CDR3 DNA sequence: TGTGCCTGGTATCGCGGGCGGATGAAGGAGGACGGCTACACCTTC. This encodes CAWYRGRMKEDGYTF.

The V and J genes are TRBV2 and TRBJ2-6; the match to TRBD1 covers 9 bases. The CDR3 spans 16 residues. V shed 7 bases, J shed 2 bases, and the junction held 6 bases outside the gene matches. Germline V lookup: CDR1 SNHLY, CDR2 FYNNEI. CDR3 nucleotides: TGTGCCAGCACTTTGGACAGGGGAGCTGGGGCCAACGTCCTGACTTTC. It specifies CASTLDRGAGANVLTF.

This chain connects TRBV11-2 to TRBJ1-3, with D possibly being TRBD1 (6 bases). This CDR3 spans 15 amino acids. CDR1 SGHAT and CDR2 FQNNGV come from the germline V gene. Trimming took off 3 bases at V and 2 bases at J, with 11 bases between the two ends. The CDR3 here is CASSFNREAGNTIYF. CDR3 DNA: TGTGCCAGCAGCTTCAACAGGGAGGCTGGAAACACCATATATTTT. Full variable domain (missing parts from reference TRBV11-2 and TRBJ1-3): EAGVAQSPRYKIIEKRQSVAFWCNPISGHATLYWYQQILGQGPKLLIQFQNNGVVDDSQLPKDRFSAERLKGVDSTLKIQPAKLEDSAVYLCASSFNREAGNTIYFGEGSWLTVV.

In its sample, this clone was seen a few times. The chain couples TRBV14 to TRBJ1-1, with D tentatively TRBD1 (5 bases). Per the germline V gene, CDR1 is SGHDN and CDR2 is FVKESK. V shed 3 bases and J shed 1 base, with 12 bases lying between them. The CDR3 has 15 amino acids. CDR3 nucleotides: TGTGCCAGCAGCCAGATCGGGGGAGGGAACACTGAAGCTTTCTTT. Its translation: CASSQIGGGNTEAFF. The whole variable domain, filled in from reference TRBV14 and TRBJ1-1, reads EAGVTQFPSHSVIEKGQTVTLRCDPISGHDNLYWYRRVMGKEIKFLLHFVKESKQDESGMPNNRFLAERTGGTYSTLKVQPAELEDSGVYFCASSQIGGGNTEAFFGQGTRLTVV.

The rearrangement links TRBV4-1 to TRBJ2-7; 8 nucleotides agree with TRBD2. The CDR3 loop spans 16 amino acids. V lost 1 base and J lost 3; bases outside the gene matches: 8. Germline assignment: CDR1 MGHRA and CDR2 YSYEKL. CDR3 nucleotide sequence: TGCGCCAGCAGCCAAGCCGGGGGGGCGGGCGACTACGAGCAGTACTTC. This encodes CASSQAGGAGDYEQYF.

This clone was seen ten or more times. The chain links TRBV2 to TRBJ1-1; D uncertain. V was pared by 5 bases and J by 3 bases, with 13 bases between. Looked up from germline, CDR1 is SNHLY and CDR2 is FYNNEI. CDR3 length equals 14 residues. As DNA, the CDR3 is TGTGCCAGCAGTCAGCAGTCGGGATACACTGAAGCTTTCTTT. This codes for CASSQQSGYTEAFF.